This T cell receptor beta chain was recorded in a study of shared clonotypes between healthy human individuals. Clones were read by immunoSEQ multiplex PCR, and TCRdb kept only the in-frame ones, dropping some. The table includes roughly 2.2 million clones, over 85% detected once. Trimming cost V 4 bases and J 5 bases, with 9 bases left between them. Germline V gene data show CDR1 as SNHLY and CDR2 as FYNNEI. The CDR3 runs to 12 residues. Worth noting for this clone: At the DNA level, this CDR3 is encoded by other sequences in the same sample as well.

Source material: naive CD4+ T cells from PBMCs. Regarding subset: CD45RA+ positively selected. The rearrangement uses TRBV2 and TRBJ2-7, with D perhaps TRBD2 (6 bases). This TCR came from a man between 18 and 35 years old in good health. Some clones in this sample may be carry-over from other donors' samples. CDR3 residues: CASSGRGNEQYF. The CDR3 bases are TGTGCCAGCAGTGGTCGGGGGAACGAGCAGTACTTC.